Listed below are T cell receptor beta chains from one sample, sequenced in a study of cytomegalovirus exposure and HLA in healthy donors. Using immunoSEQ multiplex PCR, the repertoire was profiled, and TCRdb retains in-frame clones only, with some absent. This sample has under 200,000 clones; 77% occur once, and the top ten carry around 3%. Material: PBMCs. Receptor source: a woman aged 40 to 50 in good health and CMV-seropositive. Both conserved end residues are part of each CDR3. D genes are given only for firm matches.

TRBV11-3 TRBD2 CASLAGDLDTQYF
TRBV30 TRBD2 CAWSVRLASYNEQFF
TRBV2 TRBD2 CASSEGLADTDTQYF
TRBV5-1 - CASRRTEPTDTQYF
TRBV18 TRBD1 CASSPRGTEGRGAYEQYF
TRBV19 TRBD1 CASSIRSWTGEELFF
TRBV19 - CASSIDTTGYNSPLHF
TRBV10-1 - CASSHPGVPEAFF
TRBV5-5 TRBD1 CASSLMLTGVDEQFF
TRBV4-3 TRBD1 CASSLRQGDTQYF
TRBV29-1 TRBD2 CSVVAGGGDTQYF
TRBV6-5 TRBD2 CASRPGLAGADTQYF
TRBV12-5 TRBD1 CASGLTMGQFTEAFF
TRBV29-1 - CSVARTEGETQYF
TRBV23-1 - CASRGHFTGELFF
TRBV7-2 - CASSLSYNEQFF
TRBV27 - CASSPRSLRPTLTYTTSGTYEQYF
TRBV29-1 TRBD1 CSVDRGQAEAFF
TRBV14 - CASSQRGGGRLLDYGYTF
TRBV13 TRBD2 CASSLRLAGGPVGELFF
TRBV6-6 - CASGGTGNTIYF
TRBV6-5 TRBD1 CASSYSTGQGFYEQYF
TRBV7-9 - CASSSVGSGETQYF
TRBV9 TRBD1 CASSAGQEGIGGSPLHF
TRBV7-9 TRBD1 CASSKTGKSIYGYTF
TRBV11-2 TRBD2 CASSPASGLDTQYF
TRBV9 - CASSVVIHCFCNSPLHF
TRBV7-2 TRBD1 CASSMDRVSTEAFF
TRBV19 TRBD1 CASSILKTGPEKLFF
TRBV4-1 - CASSLVFPGLNQPQHF
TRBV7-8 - CASSFAGGVRPRFTF
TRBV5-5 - CASSLARGGDNSPLHF
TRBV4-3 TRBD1 CASSRSGTGYYEQYF
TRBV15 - CATSRDGSGADTQYF
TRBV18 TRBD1 CASSQGALNTEAFF
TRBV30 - CAWSVQPEGTQYF
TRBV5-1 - CASSLGGTSPADTQYF
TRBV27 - CASSLTRGMGYEQYF
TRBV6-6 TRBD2 CASSYGGGAPDTQYF
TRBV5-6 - CASSLGQGSNYGYTF
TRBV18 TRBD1 CASSPLSGGYTEAFF
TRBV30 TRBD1 CAWTQGGVRQPQHF
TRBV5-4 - CASSLGGGVNIQYF
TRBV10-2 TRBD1 CASSGGTGTDTQYF
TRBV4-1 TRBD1 CASSQASRGTDTQYF
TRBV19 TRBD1 CASSIEYGTVGQPQHF
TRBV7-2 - CASSLQNSGNTIYF
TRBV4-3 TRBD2 CASSQDWAGGRVYEQYF